Following are 6 T cell receptor beta chains from one sample sequenced in a study of blood T cell repertoires in COVID-19. The assay was immunoSEQ multiplex PCR, and TCRdb's table has in-frame clones only and misses some. Of approximately 68,000 clones in the sample, roughly 91% were seen once. Sequenced: peripheral blood. Every receptor here comes from a man aged 45-65 years with active COVID-19.

J is TRBJ1-1 and V is TRBV5-4; TRBD1 is a possible D gene (5 bases). Trimming pared 3 bases from V and 3 bases from J, leaving 12 bases between. Germline V lookup: CDR1 SGHNT, CDR2 YYREEE (reference sequence). This CDR3 spans 14 amino acids. The CDR3 loop is CASSYSGYYTEAFF. The CDR3 DNA sequence: TGTGCCAGCAGCTACTCAGGGTATTACACTGAAGCTTTCTTT.

The chain joins TRBV28 to TRBJ1-1; 7 nucleotides line up with TRBD1. V was clipped by 5 bases and J by 6 bases; unmatched bases: 9. The germline gives CDR1 MDHEN, CDR2 SYDVKM. The CDR3 is 14 amino acids. The CDR3 is CASSPYRGNAEAFF. DNA for the CDR3: TGTGCCAGCAGTCCTTACAGGGGTAACGCTGAAGCTTTCTTT. The whole variable domain, filled in from reference TRBV28 and TRBJ1-1, reads DVKVTQSSRYLVKRTGEKVFLECVQDMDHENMFWYRQDPGLGLRLIYFSYDVKMKEKGDIPEGYSVSREKKERFSLILESASTNQTSMYLCASSPYRGNAEAFFGQGTRLTVV.

V usage is TRBV5-1 and J usage is TRBJ2-2; unclear D gene. Germline CDR1 and CDR2: SGHRS and YFSETQ. V lost 5 bases and J lost 2, with 7 bases in between. This CDR3 comprises 13 residues. CDR3 in DNA: TGCGCCAGCAGTCTACCTAACACCGGGGAGCTGTTTTTT. Translation: CASSLPNTGELFF.

V is TRBV5-1 and J is TRBJ2-5; D is perhaps TRBD2 (7 bases). The V end was cut by 2 bases, the J end by 2 bases, with 16 bases between. From germline, CDR1 is SGHRS and CDR2 YFSETQ. The CDR3 extends over 16 amino acids. The CDR3 nucleotides read TGCGCCAGCAGCTTAAGCATCGGGGGGCCACAAGAGACCCAGTACTTC. Translation gives CASSLSIGGPQETQYF.

A single count supports this clone. The chain couples TRBV6-5 to TRBJ2-5, with a possible D match to TRBD1 (5 bases). This CDR3 is 14 amino acids long. V lost 8 bases, J lost 1 base, and 14 bases lay in between. Looked up from germline, CDR1 is MNHEY and CDR2 is SVGAGI. In nucleotides, the CDR3 is TGTGCCAGCGGGTGGGGCAGCTCCCAAGAGACCCAGTACTTC. Translated: CASGWGSSQETQYF.

The J gene is TRBJ1-1, the V gene TRBV7-2; D unclear. The CDR3 length is 14 residues. The V end lost 1 base, the J end lost 0 bases, and 6 bases lay between the germline ends. Germline lookup yields CDR1 SGHTA and CDR2 FQGNSA. The CDR3 loop reads CASSLGRLNTEAFF. In DNA, the CDR3 is TGTGCCAGCAGCTTAGGGCGGTTGAACACTGAAGCTTTCTTT.